Included here is one T cell receptor (beta chain) sequence, with context. The sample belongs to a study of T cell repertoires in cytomegalovirus infection. In TCRdb, the reads were re-called with MiXCR into one record per CDR3 protein. The table shows about 600,000 distinct CDR3 sequences, with roughly 26% occurring only once. This CDR3 contains 19 residues. Germline-derived CDR1 and CDR2 are DFQATT and SNEGSKA (reference sequence). Trimming removed 2 bases at V and 3 bases at J, with 25 bases between. Material: CD8+ T cells from PBMCs. The J gene is TRBJ2-2, the V gene TRBV20-1; tentative D call: TRBD1 (5 bases). The receptor was isolated from a human donor in good health (CMV status not recorded). Some clones in this sample may be carry-over from other donors' samples. The CDR3 DNA reads as TGCAGTGCTAGACTAGGTCATGGGGCAGTCGATGAGGACACCGGGGAGCTGTTTTTT. Translation gives CSARLGHGAVDEDTGELFF.